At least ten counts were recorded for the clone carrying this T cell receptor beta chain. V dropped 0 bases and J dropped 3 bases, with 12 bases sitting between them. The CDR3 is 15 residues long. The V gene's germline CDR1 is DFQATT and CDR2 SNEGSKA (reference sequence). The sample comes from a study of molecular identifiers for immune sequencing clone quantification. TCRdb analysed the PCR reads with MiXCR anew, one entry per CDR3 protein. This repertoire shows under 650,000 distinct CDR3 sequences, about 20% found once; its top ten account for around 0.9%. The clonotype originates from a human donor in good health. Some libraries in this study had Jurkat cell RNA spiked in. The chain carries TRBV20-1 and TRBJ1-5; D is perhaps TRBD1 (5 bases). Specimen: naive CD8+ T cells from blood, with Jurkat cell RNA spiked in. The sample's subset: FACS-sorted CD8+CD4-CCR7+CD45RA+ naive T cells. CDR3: CSARDVKGLNQPQHF. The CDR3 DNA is TGCAGTGCTAGAGACGTCAAGGGACTCAATCAGCCCCAGCATTTT.